This is a list of T cell receptor beta chains from one sample in a study of PD-L1 blockade in urothelial cancer. Assay used: immunoSEQ multiplex PCR; TCRdb lists only in-frame clones, some missing. The repertoire holds 130,000 or so clones, with roughly 80% as singletons. This specimen was PBMCs, taken around atezolizumab (anti-PD-L1) treatment. The receptors stem from a man aged 50-60 years with urothelial cancer. The CDR3 runs from the conserved cysteine through the conserved F or W. D genes are given only for firm matches. Clone size is stated in some rows and not others, as once, few, many or a class when expanded.

v_call	d_call	clone_size	j_call	cdr3_nt	cdr3_aa
TRBV4-2	.	once	TRBJ1-5	TGTGCCAGCAGCCAAGGGCTCAGTATTTCCAATCAGCCCCAGCATTTT	CASSQGLSISNQPQHF
TRBV4-1	.	few	TRBJ2-7	TGCGCCAGCAGCCAAGATCTCGTAACAGGGAGGGGCGAGCAGTACTTC	CASSQDLVTGRGEQYF
TRBV10-3	.	.	TRBJ2-5	TGTGCCATCAGTATAGTCGGGGAACGAGAGACCCAGTACTTC	CAISIVGERETQYF
TRBV6-1	TRBD2	.	TRBJ2-2	TGTGCCAGCAGAGAAGAACTAGCGGAGAACACCGGGGAGCTGTTTTTT	CASREELAENTGELFF
TRBV5-4	TRBD2	.	TRBJ2-2	TGTGCCAGCAGCTTGGGCGGGACTAGCGGCACCGGGGAGCTGTTTTTT	CASSLGGTSGTGELFF
TRBV30	.	.	TRBJ1-5	TGTGCCTGGAGTGGGTCCGGGGATCAGCCCCAGCATTTT	CAWSGSGDQPQHF
TRBV4-1	TRBD2	.	TRBJ2-1	TGCGCCAGCAGTCTCCGACTAGCGGAGTACAATGAGCAGTTCTTC	CASSLRLAEYNEQFF
TRBV27	.	.	TRBJ2-2	TGTGCCAGCAGCCAGGGTACTGGGGAGCTGTTTTTT	CASSQGTGELFF
TRBV19	.	.	TRBJ1-3	TGTGCCAGTCTGAGCTCTGGAAACACCATATATTTT	CASLSSGNTIYF
TRBV6-6	.	.	TRBJ2-1	TGTGCCAGCAGCTCCCCGGAGCTTCATTACAATGAGCAGTTCTTC	CASSSPELHYNEQFF
TRBV7-9	TRBD2	few	TRBJ2-5	TGTGCCAGCAGCCGCCAGCGGGAACTCCAAGAGACCCAGTACTTC	CASSRQRELQETQYF
TRBV7-2	.	.	TRBJ2-7	TGTGCCAGCAGCTTCCCCATTACTCCCACTCAGCAGTACTTC	CASSFPITPTQQYF
TRBV28	.	.	TRBJ2-7	TGTGCCAGCAGTTCCCCTCCCAGGGCGACCTACGAGCAGTACTTC	CASSSPPRATYEQYF
TRBV18	TRBD2	.	TRBJ2-7	TGTGCCAGCTCACCTTCGGCGGGAGTTGGCGAGCAGTACTTC	CASSPSAGVGEQYF
TRBV18	TRBD2	.	TRBJ2-3	TGTGCCAGCTCACCCCTGACTAGCGGGAGTAGGGATACGCAGTATTTT	CASSPLTSGSRDTQYF
TRBV4-1	TRBD1	once	TRBJ2-5	TGCGCCAGCAGCCAGGCCGGGACAGATCGAGAGACCCAGTACTTC	CASSQAGTDRETQYF
TRBV5-1	TRBD2	.	TRBJ2-3	TGCGCCAGCAGCGATACGGGGGGGGGCACAGATACGCAGTATTTT	CASSDTGGGTDTQYF
TRBV7-8	TRBD2	.	TRBJ2-5	TGTGCCAGCAGCTCCACTAGCGGGAGACGGGACCAGTACTTC	CASSSTSGRRDQYF
TRBV5-5	TRBD2	.	TRBJ2-7	TGTGCCAGCAGCTCTGGACTAGCGGGAGTCGACGAGCAGTACTTC	CASSSGLAGVDEQYF
TRBV9	TRBD2	.	TRBJ2-3	TGTGCCAGCAGCGCATATGCTAGCGGTCATAGCACAGATACGCAGTATTTT	CASSAYASGHSTDTQYF
TRBV5-5	TRBD2	.	TRBJ2-5	TGTGCCAGCACCAGTCCGGGGGGGAAAGAGACCCAGTACTTC	CASTSPGGKETQYF
TRBV19	.	.	TRBJ1-5	TGTGCCAGTAGTAAAGGGGGGGTCCCCAATCAGCCCCAGCATTTT	CASSKGGVPNQPQHF
TRBV30	.	.	TRBJ1-5	TGTGCCTGGAGTCTCCACGGTCCTACGCCTCAGCCCCAGCATTTT	CAWSLHGPTPQPQHF
TRBV18	TRBD1	once	TRBJ1-3	TGTGCCAGCTCGAGGGACAGGGTTCCGTACACCATATATTTT	CASSRDRVPYTIYF
TRBV11-2	.	.	TRBJ1-6	TGTGCCAGCAGCGGGGGGGGGCAGAATAATTCACCCCTCCACTTT	CASSGGGQNNSPLHF
TRBV27	.	few	TRBJ1-2	TGTGCCAGCACCCTAGCGGGGGTGGAGGGCTACACCTTC	CASTLAGVEGYTF
TRBV2	.	.	TRBJ2-1	TGTGCCAGCGTTCCTGGCCGTGAGCAGTTCTTC	CASVPGREQFF
TRBV11-2	TRBD2	.	TRBJ2-3	TGTGCCAGCAGCGAAGGGACTAGCGGGTTCAAGAGGGGCACAGATACGCAGTATTTT	CASSEGTSGFKRGTDTQYF